This TCR beta chain appears in the sequencing data of a study of persistence of HIV-infected CD4 T cells. Study context: A median of about 8 years of suppressive ART preceded sampling. Blood samples, up to about 200 mL, came from multiple time points, except a couple of leukapheresis donors sampled once.

The libraries were made with immunoSEQ version 4 in survey mode. TCRdb's table, derived via immunoSEQ multiplex PCR, lists solely in-frame clones and lacks some. Altogether roughly 41,000 clones are present, 87% being singletons, with the ten largest covering under 1.5%. About this clone itself: Its target is unknown.

Nonspecific anti-CD3/anti-CD28 bead stimulation represents the broad CD4+ T cell repertoire. Sorting selected CD4+ T cells upregulating both CD40 ligand and CD69. This CDR3 is 17 amino acids long. Germline V CDR1 and CDR2: MNHEY, SMNVEV (reference sequence). The V end was cut by 4 bases, the J end by 0 bases, with 13 bases between. Study conclusions and caveats: The rare CMV-responding cells with HIV-1 proviruses were not separately TCR-sequenced. Within sorted populations, more oligoclonal TCRs accompanied more oligoclonal proviruses.

This sequence was found in an adult man with HIV who was CMV-seropositive. Sequencing was performed on CD4+ T cells sorted from PBMCs after approximately 19-hour stimulation, taken from a patient who received antiretroviral therapy. The chain joins TRBV27 to TRBJ1-6; tentative D call: TRBD1 (6 bases). In nucleotides, the CDR3 is TGTGCCAGCAGTTGGGGGCCGTGGAGCTCCTATAATTCACCCCTCCACTTT. Its translation is CASSWGPWSSYNSPLHF.